The rows below give T cell receptor beta chains drawn from one sample of a study of blood T cell repertoires in COVID-19. The protocol was immunoSEQ multiplex PCR, while the TCRdb copy is restricted to in-frame clones and leaves out a portion. The sample consists of tens of thousands of clones, around nine tenths of them appearing once. Specimen: peripheral blood. These receptors originate from a man aged 40-50 years with acute or convalescent COVID-19. Each CDR3 is given with its conserved first and last residue. Each record gives: V gene, J gene, CDR3 protein.

v_gene: TRBV9
j_gene: TRBJ2-1
CDR3aa: CASSPTGLAGPLHEQFF

v_gene: TRBV13
j_gene: TRBJ2-6
CDR3aa: CASSLASKLSSGANVLTF

v_gene: TRBV6-6
j_gene: TRBJ1-1
CDR3aa: CASSPFRGNGVNTEAFF

v_gene: TRBV3-1/TRBV3-2
j_gene: TRBJ2-3
CDR3aa: CASSHLLRGGRDTQYF

v_gene: TRBV25-1
j_gene: TRBJ2-2
CDR3aa: CASSKREGHTGELFF

v_gene: TRBV7-8
j_gene: TRBJ1-3
CDR3aa: CASSLAPQDYSGNTIYF

v_gene: TRBV7-8
j_gene: TRBJ1-1
CDR3aa: CASSLRGNTEAFF

v_gene: TRBV10-3
j_gene: TRBJ1-2
CDR3aa: CAISARDRAYGYTF

v_gene: TRBV11-2
j_gene: TRBJ2-7
CDR3aa: CASTPGLSSYEQYF

v_gene: TRBV29-1
j_gene: TRBJ2-7
CDR3aa: CSVWTSGSAPSYEQYF

v_gene: TRBV14
j_gene: TRBJ1-4
CDR3aa: CASSIRQELPTNEKLFF

v_gene: TRBV3-1/TRBV3-2
j_gene: TRBJ2-3
CDR3aa: CASSQDRRGALTDTQYF

v_gene: TRBV5-1
j_gene: TRBJ2-6
CDR3aa: CASSYTGSGANVLTF

v_gene: TRBV7-7
j_gene: TRBJ2-2
CDR3aa: CASSSGTGNTGELFF

v_gene: TRBV10-3
j_gene: TRBJ1-3
CDR3aa: CATKRPAVIYF

v_gene: TRBV12-3/TRBV12-4
j_gene: TRBJ2-7
CDR3aa: CASSFAAYEQYF